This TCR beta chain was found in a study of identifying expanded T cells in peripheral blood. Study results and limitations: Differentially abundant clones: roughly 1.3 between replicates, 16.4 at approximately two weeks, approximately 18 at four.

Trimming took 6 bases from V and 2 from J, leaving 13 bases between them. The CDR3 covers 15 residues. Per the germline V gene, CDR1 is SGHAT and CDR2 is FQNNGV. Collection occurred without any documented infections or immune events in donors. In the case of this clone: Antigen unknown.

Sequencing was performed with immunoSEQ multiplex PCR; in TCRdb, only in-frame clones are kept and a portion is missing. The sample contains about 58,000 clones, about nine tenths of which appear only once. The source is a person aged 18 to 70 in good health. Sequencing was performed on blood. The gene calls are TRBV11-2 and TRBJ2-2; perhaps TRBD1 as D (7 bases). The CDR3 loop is CASRRDSRNTGELFF. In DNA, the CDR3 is TGTGCCAGCAGGCGGGACAGCCGCAACACCGGGGAGCTGTTTTTT.